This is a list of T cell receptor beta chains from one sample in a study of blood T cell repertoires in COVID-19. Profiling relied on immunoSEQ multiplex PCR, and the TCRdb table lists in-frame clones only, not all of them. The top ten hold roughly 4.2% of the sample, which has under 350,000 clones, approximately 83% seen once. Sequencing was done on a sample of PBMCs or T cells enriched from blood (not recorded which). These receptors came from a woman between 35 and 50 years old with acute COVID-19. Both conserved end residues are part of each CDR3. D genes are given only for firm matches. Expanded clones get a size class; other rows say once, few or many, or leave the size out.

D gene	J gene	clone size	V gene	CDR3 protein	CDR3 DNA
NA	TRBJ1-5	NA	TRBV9	CASSVDPGGSQPQHF	TGTGCCAGCAGCGTAGACCCCGGGGGTAGTCAGCCCCAGCATTTT
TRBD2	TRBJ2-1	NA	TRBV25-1	CASEPGLAVTHSYNEQFF	TGTGCCAGCGAACCGGGACTAGCGGTAACCCACTCCTACAATGAGCAGTTCTTC
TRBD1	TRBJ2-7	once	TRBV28	CASSPLDRVEQYF	TGTGCCAGCAGTCCCCTGGACAGGGTCGAGCAGTACTTC
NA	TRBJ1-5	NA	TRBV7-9	CASSNIEGPADNQPQHF	TGTGCCAGCAGCAACATTGAGGGCCCGGCGGATAATCAGCCCCAGCATTTT
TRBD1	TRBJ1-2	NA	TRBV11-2	CASSSDRVRGYTF	TGTGCCAGCAGCTCCGACAGGGTTCGTGGCTACACCTTC
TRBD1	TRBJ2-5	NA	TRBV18	CASSQGAVETQYF	TGTGCCAGCTCACAGGGGGCGGTGGAGACCCAGTACTTC
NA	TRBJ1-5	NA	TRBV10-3	CAISESGGDQPQHF	TGTGCCATCAGTGAGTCGGGAGGGGATCAGCCCCAGCATTTT
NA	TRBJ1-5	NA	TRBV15	CATSTVGEGANSNQPQHF	TGTGCCACCAGCACGGTGGGGGAGGGTGCGAATAGCAATCAGCCCCAGCATTTT
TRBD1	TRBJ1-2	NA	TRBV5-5	CASTSSAGQGRDYTF	TGTGCCAGCACCTCGTCTGCGGGACAGGGGAGAGACTACACCTTC
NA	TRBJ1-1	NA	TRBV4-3	CASSQDTGTEAFF	TGCGCCAGCAGCCAAGACACCGGGACTGAAGCTTTCTTT
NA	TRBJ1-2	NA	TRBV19	CASGFWDYGYTF	TGTGCCAGCGGGTTTTGGGACTATGGCTACACCTTC
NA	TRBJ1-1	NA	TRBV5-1	CASSLVTGFTEAFF	TGCGCCAGCAGCTTGGTCACGGGTTTCACTGAAGCTTTCTTT
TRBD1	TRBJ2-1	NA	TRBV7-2	CASSPLQGSLNEQFF	TGTGCCAGCAGCCCACTACAGGGGTCTCTCAATGAGCAGTTCTTC
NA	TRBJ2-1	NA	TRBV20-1	CSARFRNEQFF	TGCAGTGCTAGGTTTCGCAATGAGCAGTTCTTC
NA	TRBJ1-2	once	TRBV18	CASSPTGGGYTF	TGTGCCAGCTCACCGACGGGTGGGGGCTACACCTTC
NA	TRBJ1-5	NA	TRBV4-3	CASTSRVGQPQHF	TGCGCCAGCACGTCCAGGGTCGGTCAGCCCCAGCATTTT
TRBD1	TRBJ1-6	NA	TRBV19	CATQQGGNSPLHF	TGTGCCACCCAACAGGGGGGAAATTCACCCCTCCACTTT
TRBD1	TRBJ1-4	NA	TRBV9	CASSGTGDEKLFF	TGTGCCAGCAGCGGGACAGGGGATGAAAAACTGTTTTTT
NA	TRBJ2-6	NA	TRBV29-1	CSANSGANVLTF	TGCAGCGCCAATTCCGGGGCCAACGTCCTGACTTTC
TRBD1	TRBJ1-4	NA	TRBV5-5	CASSWRTGAPGEKLFF	TGTGCCAGCAGCTGGCGGACAGGGGCGCCGGGTGAAAAACTGTTTTTT
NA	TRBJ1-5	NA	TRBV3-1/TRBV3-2	CASSQVMSLQPQHF	TGTGCCAGCAGCCAAGTGATGAGTTTGCAGCCCCAGCATTTT
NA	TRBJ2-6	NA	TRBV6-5	CASSYSSNSGANVLTF	TGTGCCAGCAGTTACTCGAGTAACTCTGGGGCCAACGTCCTGACTTTC
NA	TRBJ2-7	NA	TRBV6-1	CASSEGDNSYEQYF	TGTGCCAGCAGTGAAGGGGACAACTCCTACGAGCAGTACTTC
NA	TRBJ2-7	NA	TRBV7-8	CASRLEQVSYEQYF	TGTGCCAGCAGACTGGAACAGGTCAGCTACGAGCAGTACTTC
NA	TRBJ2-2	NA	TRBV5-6	CASSSGTREWGGTGELFF	TGTGCCAGCAGCTCCGGGACACGGGAATGGGGTGGCACCGGGGAGCTGTTTTTT
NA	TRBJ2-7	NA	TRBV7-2	CASSLGNQGAYEQYF	TGTGCCAGCAGCTTAGGAAACCAGGGTGCATACGAGCAGTACTTC
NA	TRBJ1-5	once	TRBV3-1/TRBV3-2	CASSQERGNQPQHF	TGTGCCAGCAGCCAGGAGAGGGGCAATCAGCCCCAGCATTTT
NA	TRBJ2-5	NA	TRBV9	CASSVDVGVSGAQYF	TGTGCCAGCAGCGTAGATGTCGGGGTATCGGGGGCCCAGTACTTC
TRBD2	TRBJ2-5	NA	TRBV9	CASSVNGRETQYF	TGTGCCAGCAGCGTAAACGGGAGGGAGACCCAGTACTTC
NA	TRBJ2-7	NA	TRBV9	CASSPRFGGPSSRGHEQYF	TGTGCCAGCAGCCCCCGGTTCGGGGGGCCGTCGTCTCGGGGCCACGAGCAGTACTTC
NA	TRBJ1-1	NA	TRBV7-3	CASSLSPGNTEAFF	TGTGCCAGCAGCTTATCCCCAGGGAACACTGAAGCTTTCTTT
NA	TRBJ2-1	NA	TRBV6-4	CASSEGSNNEQFF	TGTGCCAGCAGTGAGGGGAGCAACAATGAGCAGTTCTTC
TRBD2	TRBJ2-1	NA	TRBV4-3	CASSQITGTSNEQFF	TGCGCCAGCAGCCAGATCACCGGGACTAGCAATGAGCAGTTCTTC
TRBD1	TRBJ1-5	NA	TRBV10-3	CAISGTGDQPQHF	TGTGCCATCAGTGGAACAGGGGATCAGCCCCAGCATTTT
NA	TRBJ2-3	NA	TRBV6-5	CASTNRYTQYF	TGTGCCAGCACCAACAGGTATACGCAGTATTTT
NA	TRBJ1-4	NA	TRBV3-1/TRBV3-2	CASSQRGEKLFF	TGTGCCAGCAGCCAAAGGGGTGAAAAACTGTTTTTT
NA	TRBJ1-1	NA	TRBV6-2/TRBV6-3	CASSYSQAPEAFF	TGTGCCAGCAGTTACTCACAGGCCCCTGAAGCTTTCTTT
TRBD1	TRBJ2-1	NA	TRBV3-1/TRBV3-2	CASSHRDRGLGEQFF	TGTGCCAGCAGCCATAGAGACAGGGGGCTAGGTGAGCAGTTCTTC
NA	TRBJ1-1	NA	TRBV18	CASSPQVTSGNTEAFF	TGTGCCAGCTCCCCACAGGTCACCTCGGGGAACACTGAAGCTTTCTTT
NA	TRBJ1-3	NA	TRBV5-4	CASSFGGQIQTGNTIYF	TGTGCCAGCAGCTTCGGCGGACAGATACAGACTGGAAACACCATATATTTT
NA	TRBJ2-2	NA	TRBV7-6	CASSLAVGLINTGELFF	TGTGCCAGCAGCTTAGCGGTGGGACTGATAAACACCGGGGAGCTGTTTTTT
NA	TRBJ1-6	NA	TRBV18	CASSSTGSNSPLHF	TGTGCCAGCTCATCGACGGGGAGTAATTCACCCCTCCACTTT
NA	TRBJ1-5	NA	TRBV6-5	CASSHRDNQPQHF	TGTGCCAGCAGTCACAGGGACAATCAGCCCCAGCATTTT
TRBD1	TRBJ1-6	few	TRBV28	CASTSGQGLGNSPLHF	TGTGCCAGCACCTCCGGACAGGGGTTGGGTAATTCACCCCTCCACTTT
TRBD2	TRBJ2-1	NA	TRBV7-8	CASSFTSGRSYNEQFF	TGTGCCAGCAGCTTCACTAGCGGCCGCTCCTACAATGAGCAGTTCTTC
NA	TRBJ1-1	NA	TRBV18	CASSPRAGEAFF	TGTGCCAGCTCACCACGGGCAGGAGAAGCTTTCTTT
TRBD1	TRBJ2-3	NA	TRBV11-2	CASSRGTGRSDTQYF	TGTGCCAGCAGCCGAGGGACAGGGAGGTCAGATACGCAGTATTTT
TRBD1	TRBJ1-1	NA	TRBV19	CASSLRTGGTEAFF	TGTGCCAGTAGTCTAAGGACAGGGGGCACTGAAGCTTTCTTT
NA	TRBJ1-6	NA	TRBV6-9	CASSLGDNSPLHF	TGTGCCAGCAGTTTGGGAGATAATTCACCCCTCCACTTT
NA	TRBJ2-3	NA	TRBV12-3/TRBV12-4	CASSGGAGDTQYF	TGTGCCAGCTCTGGGGGGGCCGGGGATACGCAGTATTTT
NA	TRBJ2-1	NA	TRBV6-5	CASSLVGGLYNEQFF	TGTGCCAGCAGCCTAGTTGGCGGCCTCTACAATGAGCAGTTCTTC